This TCR beta chain was documented in a study of cytomegalovirus exposure and HLA in healthy donors. The CDR3 sequence is 16 residues long. Deletions cut 1 base from V and 5 bases from J, with 18 bases between. Germline-derived CDR1 and CDR2 are SGHAT and FQNNGV. In the PCR, 60 Vbeta and 13 Jbeta primers were used. Repertoires were generated with immunoSEQ multiplex PCR, while TCRdb's copy carries only in-frame clones and drops some. The repertoire has 140,000 or so clones, around 75% of them found once; the top ten carry 1.5% to 2%. This sequence originates from a middle-aged woman in good health and CMV-seronegative. Specimen: PBMCs. This chain uses TRBV11-2 with TRBJ2-7; D possibly corresponds to TRBD2 (6 bases). The CDR3 nucleotides are TGTGCCAGCAGCTTAGGTATAACGCTACTAGCAAACGAGCAGTACTTC. Translated, it gives CASSLGITLLANEQYF.